Listed below are T cell receptor beta chains from one sample, sequenced in a study of shared clonotypes between healthy human individuals. Assay: immunoSEQ multiplex PCR; the TCRdb copy retains only in-frame clones and omits some. The profile covers a few million clones, with just over 90% appearing a single time and approximately 0.4% taken by the ten largest. The specimen was naive CD4+ T cells from PBMCs. These receptors all stem from a man in his late teens or twenties in good health. Some clones in this sample may be carry-over from other donors' samples. Both conserved end residues are part of each CDR3. Each record gives: D gene, J gene, V gene, clone size, CDR3 DNA, CDR3 protein. D genes are given only for firm matches. Clone size is shown for a subset of rows, as once, few, many or a class of expanded clone.

>.|TRBJ1-1|TRBV6-5|.
TGTGCCAGCAGTTACTCATGGGCCGGGGGCGGTGAAGCTTTCTTT
CASSYSWAGGGEAFF
>.|TRBJ1-5|TRBV5-1|.
TGCGCCAGCAGCCCGGACGGAGATAGCAATCAGCCCCAGCATTTT
CASSPDGDSNQPQHF
>TRBD1|TRBJ2-7|TRBV6-6|once
TGTGCCAGCAGCCCCCGGGACAGTCGGTACGAGCAGTACTTC
CASSPRDSRYEQYF
>TRBD2|TRBJ2-7|TRBV4-1|.
TGCGCCAGCGGCTGGGCTAGCGGAAACTACGAGCAGTACTTC
CASGWASGNYEQYF
>TRBD1|TRBJ2-5|TRBV28|.
TGTGCCAGCACCTATCGGACAGGGGGCGAAGAGACCCAGTACTTC
CASTYRTGGEETQYF
>.|TRBJ2-7|TRBV18|.
TGTGCCAGCTCACCGGGCTCGACGGACGAGCAGTACTTC
CASSPGSTDEQYF
>.|TRBJ2-7|TRBV6-1|.
TGTGCCAGCAGTGGACAGGAAAGGGGTGACGAGCAGTACTTC
CASSGQERGDEQYF
>.|TRBJ2-3|TRBV25-1|.
TGTGCCAGCAGTGAAAGCCCCACGGCCACAGATACGCAGTATTTT
CASSESPTATDTQYF
>.|TRBJ2-7|TRBV28|.
TGTGCCAGCAGTTTATCTTTGGTACTCAGCTCCTACGAGCAGTACTTC
CASSLSLVLSSYEQYF
>.|TRBJ2-1|TRBV7-6|.
TGTGCCAGCAGCTCCCAACTAGCTCAGCCTAGAGATGAGCAGTTCTTC
CASSSQLAQPRDEQFF
>TRBD2|TRBJ2-2|TRBV4-2|.
TGTGCCAGCAGCCAAGAGGGCGGGAGGGGTACCGGGGAGCTGTTTTTT
CASSQEGGRGTGELFF
>.|TRBJ1-5|TRBV7-3|few
TGTGCCAGCAGCTCGGGTGGCAATCAGCCCCAGCATTTT
CASSSGGNQPQHF
>.|TRBJ2-2|TRBV7-3|.
TGTGCCAGCAGCTTAATGGCGGGGCTGAACACCGGGGAGCTGTTTTTT
CASSLMAGLNTGELFF
>.|TRBJ2-7|TRBV18|.
TGTGCCAGCTCGCGCACTAGGGAGCAAGGTGACGAGCAGTACTTC
CASSRTREQGDEQYF
>.|TRBJ2-7|TRBV10-2|.
TGCGCCAGTTCAGGGGGGTGGGGACGGGAGCAGTACTTC
CASSGGWGREQYF
>.|TRBJ2-7|TRBV28|once
TGTGCCAGCAGCCGATCCTGGGTTCAAATCTACGAGCAGTACTTC
CASSRSWVQIYEQYF
>TRBD2|TRBJ2-7|TRBV7-2|.
TGTGCCAGCAGCCTACAAGGAACTAGCGGGGTAAGCTCCTACGAGCAGTACTTC
CASSLQGTSGVSSYEQYF
>.|TRBJ2-1|TRBV18|.
TGTGCCAGCTCACCGGGGGGTTTAGGTTTCGACAATGAGCAGTTCTTC
CASSPGGLGFDNEQFF
>TRBD2|TRBJ2-2|TRBV7-9|.
TGTGCCAGCCGACCGGGACTAGCGGCCCTTAGGGGGACCGGGGAGCTGTTTTTT
CASRPGLAALRGTGELFF
>.|TRBJ2-3|TRBV5-1|.
TGCGCCAGCAAGAAAGAATCCCACACAGATACGCAGTATTTT
CASKKESHTDTQYF
>TRBD1|TRBJ1-5|TRBV7-2|.
TGTGCCAGCAGGACAGGGGGGAATCAGCCCCAGCATTTT
CASRTGGNQPQHF
>.|TRBJ1-1|TRBV28|.
TGTGCCAGCAGTATCCAAGGGGGGGGACGCACTGAAGCTTTCTTT
CASSIQGGGRTEAFF
>.|TRBJ1-1|TRBV5-8|.
TGTGCCAGCAGCTTCGGGGGTGACACTGAAGCTTTCTTT
CASSFGGDTEAFF
>.|TRBJ2-5|TRBV18|.
TGTGCCAGCTCACCACCTGGGTTGAAGACCCAGTACTTC
CASSPPGLKTQYF
>TRBD2|TRBJ2-1|TRBV4-3|.
TGCGCCAGCAGCCAAGATAAGCGACTAGCTCAGTTCTTC
CASSQDKRLAQFF
>.|TRBJ1-5|TRBV7-2|once
TGTGCCAGCAGCGTCCAGTGGTGGGGAAATCAGCCCCAGCATTTT
CASSVQWWGNQPQHF
>.|TRBJ1-2|TRBV2|once
TGTGCCAGCAGCCCAGGACACCAGCCCTATGGCTACACCTTC
CASSPGHQPYGYTF
>TRBD2|TRBJ2-7|TRBV27|.
TGTGCCAGCAGCCCCCTTATAAAAGCGGGAAGGTTTTACGAGCAGTACTTC
CASSPLIKAGRFYEQYF
>TRBD2|TRBJ2-5|TRBV11-2|.
TGTGCCAGCAGCCCCCGGGGGGGCCGGGCAGAGACCCAGTACTTC
CASSPRGGRAETQYF
>.|TRBJ1-2|TRBV10-3|.
TGTGCCATCAGTGAGTCCCCCATTTCTGGGTATGGCTATGGCTACACCTTC
CAISESPISGYGYGYTF
>.|TRBJ2-7|TRBV18|.
TGTGCCAGCTCACCACGGACTGAGACCTACGAGCAGTACTTC
CASSPRTETYEQYF
>.|TRBJ2-1|TRBV30|once
TGTGCCTGGAGCCTCTACGGAAGGGGGACCTACAATGAGCAGTTCTTC
CAWSLYGRGTYNEQFF
>.|TRBJ1-5|TRBV18|.
TGTGCCAGCTCACCAAGCCTTGATCAGCCCCAGCATTTT
CASSPSLDQPQHF
>.|TRBJ2-1|TRBV7-3|once
TGTGCCAGCAGCTTGACAGGTCGCGAGCAGTTCTTC
CASSLTGREQFF
>TRBD2|TRBJ2-5|TRBV6-6|.
TGTGCCAGCAGCCCTCGGGGAGGGGACGAGACCCAGTACTTC
CASSPRGGDETQYF
>.|TRBJ2-7|TRBV6-5|.
TGTGCCAGCCTTGGGCGGCAGGGGTACGGCGAGCAGTACTTC
CASLGRQGYGEQYF
>.|TRBJ2-6|TRBV10-3|.
TGTGCCATCGGTGGAGTGAGGGAGGAAAGCTCTGGGGCCAACGTCCTGACTTTC
CAIGGVREESSGANVLTF
>.|TRBJ2-6|TRBV28|.
TGTGCCAGCACCGGCCCTGGGGCCAACGTCCTGACTTTC
CASTGPGANVLTF
>.|TRBJ2-5|TRBV21-1|.
TGTGCCAGCAGCTCCCCGGGGGGACAGCCACAAGAGACCCAGTACTTC
CASSSPGGQPQETQYF
>.|TRBJ1-2|TRBV5-1|.
TGCGCCAGCAGCTTGGAACTGCTGGATGGCTACACCTTC
CASSLELLDGYTF
>.|TRBJ1-1|TRBV5-1|few
TGCGCCAGCAGCCCTACAGGTATGAACACTGAAGCTTTCTTT
CASSPTGMNTEAFF
>TRBD1|TRBJ2-7|TRBV7-2|.
TGTGCCAGCAGCAGGACAGGGGGCGAAGCCTACGAGCAGTACTTC
CASSRTGGEAYEQYF
>.|TRBJ2-3|TRBV5-5|.
TGTGCCAGCAGCTTCGTAGCCAGGCGGGTAGATACGCAGTATTTT
CASSFVARRVDTQYF
>TRBD1|TRBJ2-3|TRBV11-2|.
TGTGCCAGCAGCGATGACAGGGCCGCAGATACGCAGTATTTT
CASSDDRAADTQYF
>TRBD2|TRBJ2-3|TRBV5-1|.
TGCGCCAGCAGCTTGGCCCTAGCGGGAGAAGGGGATACGCAGTATTTT
CASSLALAGEGDTQYF
>TRBD1|TRBJ2-6|TRBV7-9|.
TGTGCCAGCAGGCAACAGGGGGCGAGGGCCAACGTCCTGACTTTC
CASRQQGARANVLTF
>TRBD2|TRBJ2-5|TRBV10-1|.
TGCGCCAGCAGTGAGACTAGCGGGACTAGGGAGACCCAGTACTTC
CASSETSGTRETQYF
>TRBD2|TRBJ2-3|TRBV29-1|.
TGCAGCGGGACTAGCGGGAGCACAGATACGCAGTATTTT
CSGTSGSTDTQYF
>.|TRBJ1-2|TRBV7-8|.
TGTGCCAGCAGCTTCCTACAGGACCGGGGATACACCTTC
CASSFLQDRGYTF
>TRBD2|TRBJ2-1|TRBV28|.
TGTGCCAGCAGTTTGGGACTAAGAGGCTCCTACAATGAGCAGTTCTTC
CASSLGLRGSYNEQFF
>TRBD2|TRBJ2-7|TRBV5-4|.
TGTGCCAGCAGCCAGGGACTAGCGGTAGACCTAGGCGAGCAGTACTTC
CASSQGLAVDLGEQYF
>.|TRBJ2-1|TRBV28|.
TGTGCCAGCAGTTTGCCTCTTGGGCCTCTTAACCTTGAGCAGTTCTTC
CASSLPLGPLNLEQFF
>.|TRBJ2-6|TRBV19|.
TGTGCCAGTAAGCCCGGGGGCGTCACTGGGGCCAACGTCCTGACTTTC
CASKPGGVTGANVLTF
>.|TRBJ2-5|TRBV7-2|.
TGTGCCAGCAGCTTATCAGGGGCAACGAATCCGGAGACCCAGTACTTC
CASSLSGATNPETQYF
>TRBD2|TRBJ2-2|TRBV5-1|.
TGCGCCAGCAGCGGGACTAGCGGGAAAAATACCGGGGAGCTGTTTTTT
CASSGTSGKNTGELFF
>.|TRBJ1-3|TRBV10-2|.
TGCGCCAGCAGTGCCCCAGGGATGGATTCTGGAAACACCATATATTTT
CASSAPGMDSGNTIYF
>TRBD1|TRBJ1-1|TRBV19|.
TGTGCCAGTAGCGATATGGACAGGGCGATGGCTTTCTTT
CASSDMDRAMAFF
>.|TRBJ2-3|TRBV2|.
TGTGCCAGCAGTGAAGCCGGGCGACTGCCCGGAGATACGCAGTATTTT
CASSEAGRLPGDTQYF
>TRBD2|TRBJ2-5|TRBV11-3|.
TGTGCCAGCAGCTCGGGACTAGCGGTTTACCAAGAGACCCAGTACTTC
CASSSGLAVYQETQYF
>.|TRBJ1-1|TRBV29-1|.
TGCAGCGTTGACAAGTCAGGGCAAGCAACTGAAGCTTTCTTT
CSVDKSGQATEAFF